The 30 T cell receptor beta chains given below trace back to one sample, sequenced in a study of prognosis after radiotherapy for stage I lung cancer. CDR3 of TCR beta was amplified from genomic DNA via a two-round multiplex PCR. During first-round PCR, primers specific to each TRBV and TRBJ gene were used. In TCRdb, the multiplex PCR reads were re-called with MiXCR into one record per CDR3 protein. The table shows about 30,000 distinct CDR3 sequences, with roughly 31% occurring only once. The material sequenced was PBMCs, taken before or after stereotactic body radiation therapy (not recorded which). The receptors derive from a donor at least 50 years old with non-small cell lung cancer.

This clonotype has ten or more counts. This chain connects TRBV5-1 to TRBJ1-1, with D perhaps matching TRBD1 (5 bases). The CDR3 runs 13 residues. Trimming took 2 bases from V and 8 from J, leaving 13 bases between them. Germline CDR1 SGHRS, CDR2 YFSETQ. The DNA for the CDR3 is TGCGCCAGCAGCTTAAGGACATTCGAGGAAGCTTTCTTT. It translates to CASSLRTFEEAFF.

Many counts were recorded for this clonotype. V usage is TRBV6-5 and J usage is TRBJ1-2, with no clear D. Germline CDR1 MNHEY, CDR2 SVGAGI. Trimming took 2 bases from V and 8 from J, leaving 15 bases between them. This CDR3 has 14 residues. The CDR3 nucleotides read TGTGCCAGCAGTTACGGCTTGTTCTGGGAAGGCTACACCTTC. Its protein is CASSYGLFWEGYTF.

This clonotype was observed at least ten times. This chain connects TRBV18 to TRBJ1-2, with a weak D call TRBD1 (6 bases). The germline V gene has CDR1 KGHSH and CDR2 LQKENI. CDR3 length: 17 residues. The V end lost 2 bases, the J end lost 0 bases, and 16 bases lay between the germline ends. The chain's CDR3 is CASSPNFRNRANYGYTF. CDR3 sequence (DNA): TGTGCCAGCTCACCAAATTTCAGGAACAGGGCTAACTATGGCTACACCTTC. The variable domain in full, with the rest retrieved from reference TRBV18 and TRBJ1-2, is NAGVMQNPRHLVRRRGQEARLRCSPMKGHSHVYWYRQLPEEGLKFMVYLQKENIIDESGMPKERFSAEFPKEGPSILRIQQVVRGDSAAYFCASSPNFRNRANYGYTFGSGTRLTVV.

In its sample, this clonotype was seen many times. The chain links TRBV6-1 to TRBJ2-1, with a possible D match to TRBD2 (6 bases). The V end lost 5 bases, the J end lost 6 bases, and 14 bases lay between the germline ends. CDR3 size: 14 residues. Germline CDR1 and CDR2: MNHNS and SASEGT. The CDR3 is CASSTGEIGNEQFF. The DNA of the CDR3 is TGTGCCAGCAGTACGGGAGAGATAGGCAATGAGCAGTTCTTC.

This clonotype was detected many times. CDR3 DNA sequence: TGTGCCAGCAGTTTGGGAAGCTCCTACGAGCAGTACTTC. Translating gives CASSLGSSYEQYF. The V gene is TRBV12-3 or TRBV12-4, the J gene TRBJ2-7; unclear D gene. This CDR3 comprises 13 residues. V dropped 3 bases and J dropped 0 bases, with 6 bases sitting between them.

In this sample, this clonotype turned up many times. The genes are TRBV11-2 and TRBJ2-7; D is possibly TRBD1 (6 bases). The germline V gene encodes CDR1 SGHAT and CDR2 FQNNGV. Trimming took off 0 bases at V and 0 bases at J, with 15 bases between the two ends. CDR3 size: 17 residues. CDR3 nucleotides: TGTGCCAGCAGCTTAGATTTCAGACAGGCGACCTCCTACGAGCAGTACTTC. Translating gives CASSLDFRQATSYEQYF. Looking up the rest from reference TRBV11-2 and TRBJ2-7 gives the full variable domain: EAGVAQSPRYKIIEKRQSVAFWCNPISGHATLYWYQQILGQGPKLLIQFQNNGVVDDSQLPKDRFSAERLKGVDSTLKIQPAKLEDSAVYLCASSLDFRQATSYEQYFGPGTRLTVT.

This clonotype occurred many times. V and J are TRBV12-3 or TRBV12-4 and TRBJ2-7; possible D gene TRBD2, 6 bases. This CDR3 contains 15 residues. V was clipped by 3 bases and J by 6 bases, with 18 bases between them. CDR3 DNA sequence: TGTGCCAGCAGTTTCGGTCGGAGGGGCAATCGCGAGCAGTACTTC. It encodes CASSFGRRGNREQYF.

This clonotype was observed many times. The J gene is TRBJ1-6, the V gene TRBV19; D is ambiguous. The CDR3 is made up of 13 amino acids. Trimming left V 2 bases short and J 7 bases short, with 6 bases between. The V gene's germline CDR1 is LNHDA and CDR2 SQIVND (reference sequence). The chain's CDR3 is CASSITENSPLHF. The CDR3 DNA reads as TGTGCCAGTAGTATAACAGAGAATTCACCCCTCCACTTT. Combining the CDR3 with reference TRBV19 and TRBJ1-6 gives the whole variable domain DGGITQSPKYLFRKEGQNVTLSCEQNLNHDAMYWYRQDPGQGLRLIYYSQIVNDFQKGDIAEGYSVSREKKESFPLTVTSAQKNPTAFYLCASSITENSPLHFGNGTRLTVT.

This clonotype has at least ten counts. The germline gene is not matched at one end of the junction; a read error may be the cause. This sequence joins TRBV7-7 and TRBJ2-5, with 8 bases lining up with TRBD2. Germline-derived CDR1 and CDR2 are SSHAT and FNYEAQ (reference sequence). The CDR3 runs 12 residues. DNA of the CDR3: TGTGCTAGCAGCTCCGGGGGGGGCCAACAGTACTTC. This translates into CASSSGGGQQYF.

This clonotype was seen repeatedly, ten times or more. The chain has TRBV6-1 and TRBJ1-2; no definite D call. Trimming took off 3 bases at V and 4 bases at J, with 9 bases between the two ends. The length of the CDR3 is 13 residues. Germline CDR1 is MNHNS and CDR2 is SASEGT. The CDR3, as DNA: TGTGCCAGCAGTGAGGCAGGACTCTATGGCTACACCTTC. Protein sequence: CASSEAGLYGYTF.

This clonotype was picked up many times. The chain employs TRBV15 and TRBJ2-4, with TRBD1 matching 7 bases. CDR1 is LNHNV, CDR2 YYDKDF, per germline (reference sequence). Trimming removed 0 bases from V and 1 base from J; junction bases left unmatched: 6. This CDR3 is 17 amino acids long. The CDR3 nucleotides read TGTGCCACCAGCAGAGACCCAACAGGGGAGGCCAAAAACATTCAGTACTTC. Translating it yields CATSRDPTGEAKNIQYF.

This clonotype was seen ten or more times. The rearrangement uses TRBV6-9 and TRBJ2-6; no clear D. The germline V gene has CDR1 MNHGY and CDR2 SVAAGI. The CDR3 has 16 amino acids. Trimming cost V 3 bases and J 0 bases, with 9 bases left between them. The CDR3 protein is CASSYGRLSGANVLTF. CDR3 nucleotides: TGTGCCAGCAGTTACGGTCGTCTCTCTGGGGCCAACGTCCTGACTTTC.

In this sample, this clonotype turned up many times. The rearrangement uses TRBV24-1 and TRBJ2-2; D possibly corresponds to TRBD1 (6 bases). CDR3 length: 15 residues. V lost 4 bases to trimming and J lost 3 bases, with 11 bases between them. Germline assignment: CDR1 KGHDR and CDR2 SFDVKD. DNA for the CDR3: TGTGCCACCAGTGACCTGGGACAAGACACCGGGGAGCTGTTTTTT. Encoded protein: CATSDLGQDTGELFF.

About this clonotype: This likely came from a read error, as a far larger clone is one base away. The CDR3 here is CASANILPVLAKGEQYF. CDR3 nucleotide sequence: TGTGCCAGCGCTAACATCCTCCCCGTCCTAGCGAAGGGCGAGCAGTACTTC. The chain links TRBV6-2 or TRBV6-3 to TRBJ2-7; D perhaps matches TRBD2 (6 bases). V was pared by 8 bases and J by 6 bases, with 29 bases between. This CDR3 contains 17 residues. CDR1 MNHEY and CDR2 SVGEGT come from the germline V gene.

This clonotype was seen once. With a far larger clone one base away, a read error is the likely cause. This CDR3 reads CARIRTGNTGELFF. CDR3 DNA: TGTGCCAGAATAAGGACAGGGAACACCGGGGAGCTGTTTTTT. V is TRBV6-2 or TRBV6-3 and J is TRBJ2-2; 7 bases map to TRBD1. Trimming took 9 bases from V and 1 from J; bases not matched to a gene: 5. The CDR3 contains 14 residues. In germline, CDR1 is MNHEY, CDR2 SVGEGT.

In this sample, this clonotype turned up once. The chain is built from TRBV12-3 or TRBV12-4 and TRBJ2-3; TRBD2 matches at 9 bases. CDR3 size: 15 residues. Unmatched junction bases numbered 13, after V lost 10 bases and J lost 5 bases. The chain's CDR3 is CANSCRREGLDTQYF. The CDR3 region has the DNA TGTGCCAACAGCTGCAGGCGGGAGGGCTTAGATACGCAGTATTTT.

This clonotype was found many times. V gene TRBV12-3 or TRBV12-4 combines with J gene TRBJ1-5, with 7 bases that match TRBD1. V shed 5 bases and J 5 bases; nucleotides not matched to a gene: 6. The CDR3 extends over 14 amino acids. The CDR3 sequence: CASSHDREDQPQHF. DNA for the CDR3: TGTGCCAGCAGTCACGACAGGGAGGATCAGCCCCAGCATTTT.

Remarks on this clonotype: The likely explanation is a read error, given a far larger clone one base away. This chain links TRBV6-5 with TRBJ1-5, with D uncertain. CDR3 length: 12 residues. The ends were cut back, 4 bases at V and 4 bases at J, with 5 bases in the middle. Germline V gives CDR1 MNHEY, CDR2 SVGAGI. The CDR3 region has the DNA TGTGCCAGCAGTTGGGTGAATCAGCCCCAGCATTTT. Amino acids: CASSWVNQPQHF.

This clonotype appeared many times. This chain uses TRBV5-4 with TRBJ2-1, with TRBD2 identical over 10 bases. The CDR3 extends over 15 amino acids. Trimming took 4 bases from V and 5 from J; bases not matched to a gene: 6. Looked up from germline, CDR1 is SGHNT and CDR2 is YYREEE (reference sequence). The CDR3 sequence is CASSRAGGLNNEQFF. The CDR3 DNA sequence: TGTGCCAGCAGCCGAGCGGGGGGGCTGAACAATGAGCAGTTCTTC.

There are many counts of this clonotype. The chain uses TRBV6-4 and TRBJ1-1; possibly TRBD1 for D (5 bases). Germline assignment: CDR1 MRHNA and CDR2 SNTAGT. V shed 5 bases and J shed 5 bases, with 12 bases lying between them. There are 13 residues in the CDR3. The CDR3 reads CASSSNRNTEAFF. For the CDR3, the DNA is TGTGCCAGCAGTTCTAACAGGAATACTGAAGCTTTCTTT.

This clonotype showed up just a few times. The CDR3 region has the DNA TGTGCCAGCACCGATAAACTGGGGGGAAGCACCACCGGGGAGCTGTTTTTT. Translation gives CASTDKLGGSTTGELFF. The chain joins TRBV7-6 to TRBJ2-2; a possible D gene is TRBD2 (6 bases). With 7 bases removed from V and 4 bases from J, the gap between germline ends came to 22 bases. The germline gives CDR1 SGHVS, CDR2 FNYEAQ. The CDR3 is 17 amino acids.

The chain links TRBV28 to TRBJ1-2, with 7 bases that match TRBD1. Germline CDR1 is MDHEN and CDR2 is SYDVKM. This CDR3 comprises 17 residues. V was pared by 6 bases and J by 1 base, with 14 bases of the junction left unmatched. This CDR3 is CASRHNLRDSLNYGYTF. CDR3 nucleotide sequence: TGTGCCAGCAGACACAACCTCCGGGACAGTCTTAACTATGGCTACACCTTC.

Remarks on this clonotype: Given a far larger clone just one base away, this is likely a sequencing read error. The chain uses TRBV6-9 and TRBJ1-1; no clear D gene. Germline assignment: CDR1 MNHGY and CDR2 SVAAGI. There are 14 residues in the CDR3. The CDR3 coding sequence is TGTGCCAGCAGTTATGACCCGACGGCCACTAAAGCTTTCTTT. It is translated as CASSYDPTATKAFF.

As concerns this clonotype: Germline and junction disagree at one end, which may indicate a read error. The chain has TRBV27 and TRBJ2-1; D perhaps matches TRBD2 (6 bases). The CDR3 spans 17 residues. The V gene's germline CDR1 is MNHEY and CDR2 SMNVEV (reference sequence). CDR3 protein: CASSLAGGESSHNKQFF. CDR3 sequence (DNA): TGTGCCAGCAGTTTAGCGGGCGGGGAAAGCTCCCACAATAAGCAGTTCTTC.

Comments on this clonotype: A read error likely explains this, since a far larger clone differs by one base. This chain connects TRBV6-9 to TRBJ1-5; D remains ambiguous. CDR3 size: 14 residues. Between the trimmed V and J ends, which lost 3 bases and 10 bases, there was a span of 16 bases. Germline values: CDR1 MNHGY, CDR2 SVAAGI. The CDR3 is CASSYGSPGHPQHF. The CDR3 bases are TGTGCCAGCAGTTACGGGAGCCCGGGTCATCCCCAGCATTTT.

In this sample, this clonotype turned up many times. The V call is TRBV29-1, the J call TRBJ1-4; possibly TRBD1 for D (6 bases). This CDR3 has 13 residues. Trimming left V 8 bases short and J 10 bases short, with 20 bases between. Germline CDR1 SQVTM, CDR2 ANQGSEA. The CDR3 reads CSSTGTRRRKLFF. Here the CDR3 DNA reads TGCAGCTCGACCGGGACACGAAGGAGAAAACTGTTTTTT.

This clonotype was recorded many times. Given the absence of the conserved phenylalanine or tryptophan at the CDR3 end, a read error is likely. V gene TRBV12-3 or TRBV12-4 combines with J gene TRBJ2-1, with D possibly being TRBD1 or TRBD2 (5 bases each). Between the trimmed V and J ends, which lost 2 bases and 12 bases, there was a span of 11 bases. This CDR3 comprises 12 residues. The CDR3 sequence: CASSLTGAGQFL. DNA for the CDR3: TGTGCCAGCAGTTTAACCGGGGCAGGGCAGTTCCTC.

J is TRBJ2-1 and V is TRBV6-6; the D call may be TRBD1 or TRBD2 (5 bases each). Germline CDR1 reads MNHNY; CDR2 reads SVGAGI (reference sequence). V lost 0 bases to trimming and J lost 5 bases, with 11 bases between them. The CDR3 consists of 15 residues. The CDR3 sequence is CASSYSGELHNEQFF. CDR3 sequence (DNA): TGTGCCAGCAGTTACTCGGGGGAGCTTCACAATGAGCAGTTCTTC.

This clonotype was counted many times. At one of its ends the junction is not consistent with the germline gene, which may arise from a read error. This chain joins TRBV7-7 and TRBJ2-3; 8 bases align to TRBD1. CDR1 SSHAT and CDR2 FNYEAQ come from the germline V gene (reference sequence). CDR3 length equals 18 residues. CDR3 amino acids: CASSLPLGQGEGPDTQYF. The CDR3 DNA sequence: TGTGCTAGCAGCTTACCCCTTGGACAGGGTGAGGGCCCAGATACGCAGTATTTT.

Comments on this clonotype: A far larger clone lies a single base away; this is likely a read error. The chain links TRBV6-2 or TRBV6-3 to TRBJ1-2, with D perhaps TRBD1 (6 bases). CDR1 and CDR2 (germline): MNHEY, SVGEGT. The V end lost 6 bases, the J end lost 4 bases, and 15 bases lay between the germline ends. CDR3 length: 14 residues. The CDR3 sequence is CASRGAVKSYGYTF. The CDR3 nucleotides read TGTGCCAGCAGGGGGGCAGTCAAGAGCTATGGCTACACCTTC.